This T cell receptor (beta chain) was captured by sequencing in a study of CD8+ T cells in alopecia areata. Study outcomes and limitations: Throughout tofacitinib, many expanded lesional clones continued to persist in scalp and blood. Patients shared TCRs less clearly than mice did, possibly for HLA-related reasons. Researchers report lesional scalp, most notably alopecia totalis/universalis, outstripped normal scalp in clonality.

On this clone: Its antigen remains unidentified.

Following RNA extraction, reverse transcription yielded cDNA that acted as the sequencing template. Clones were sequenced by immunoSEQ multiplex PCR, and TCRdb holds only the in-frame ones, with some missing. The sample shows about 74,000 clones, about 30% of them seen only once. Treatment here: oral pan-JAK inhibitor, 5-10 mg twice daily. The germline V gene encodes CDR1 SQVTM and CDR2 ANQGSEA. The CDR3 is made up of 13 amino acids. The V gene end was trimmed by 6 bases and the J gene end by 2 bases; junction bases not matched to a gene: 6. Sample: CD8+ T cells sorted from blood, taken at week 4, from a patient treated with tofacitinib. The source is a human donor with alopecia areata. J is TRBJ1-2 and V is TRBV29-1; 7 bases line up with TRBD1. This chain's CDR3 is CSVQQQGNYGYTF. The DNA for the CDR3 is TGCAGCGTCCAACAACAGGGGAACTATGGCTACACCTTC.